This T cell receptor (beta chain) was profiled in a study of T-cell reconstitution after alpha-beta-depleted transplantation in children. The CDR3 runs to 14 residues. Germline V gives CDR1 ENHRY, CDR2 SYGVKD. V lost 8 bases and J 6 bases, leaving 14 bases between the germline ends. It was with unique molecular identifiers that the TCRbeta library was prepared. Via MiXCR, TCRdb re-called the PCR reads, giving one row per CDR3 protein. The sample contains about 300,000 distinct CDR3 sequences, around 10% of which appear only once. This sequence was found in a boy under two years old with acute myeloid leukemia, due to receive a stem cell transplant. The rearrangement joins TRBV10-3 to TRBJ1-6, with D tentatively TRBD1 (5 bases). The input for sequencing was PBMCs, taken before TCRalphabeta/CD19-depleted stem cell transplant. This CDR3 reads CAIAGKRGNSPLHF. The DNA of the CDR3 is TGTGCCATCGCAGGGAAGAGGGGTAATTCACCCCTCCACTTT.